Listed below are T cell receptor beta chains from one sample, sequenced in a study of T cell repertoires in cytomegalovirus infection. TCRdb reanalysed the reads using MiXCR and keeps one entry per CDR3 protein. The sample shows 400,000 or so distinct CDR3 sequences, about a sixth of them seen only once. Material for sequencing was PBMCs. The receptors originated from a human donor in good health (CMV status not recorded). Some clones in this sample may be carry-over from other donors' samples. The CDR3 runs from the conserved cysteine through the conserved F or W. A D gene is named only where the DNA matches it firmly. Size tells how often a clone was seen (once, few, many) or the class of an expanded clone, and some rows leave it out.

TRBV6-5	TRBD1	TRBJ1-6	15	few	CASSYGTEPNSPLHF	TGTGCCAGCAGTTACGGGACAGAACCCAATTCACCCCTCCACTTT
TRBV7-8	NA	TRBJ2-5	12	few	CASSLAVETQYF	TGTGCCAGCAGCCTAGCCGTGGAGACCCAGTACTTC
TRBV15	TRBD2	TRBJ2-1	18	NA	CATSRALNIAGVYNEQFF	TGTGCCACCAGCAGAGCCCTGAACATAGCGGGAGTCTACAATGAGCAGTTCTTC
TRBV2	NA	TRBJ1-1	13	many	CASRGPGNTEAFF	TGTGCCAGCAGGGGTCCAGGGAACACTGAAGCTTTCTTT
TRBV20-1	TRBD2	TRBJ2-7	14	few	CSAAGGGFSYEQYF	TGCAGTGCTGCCGGGGGGGGGTTCTCCTACGAGCAGTACTTC
TRBV20-1	TRBD2	TRBJ2-7	14	many	CSARPSGVPYEQYF	TGCAGTGCTAGACCTAGCGGGGTTCCCTACGAGCAGTACTTC
TRBV29-1	TRBD1	TRBJ1-3	14	once	CSVVPDRGRNTIYF	TGCAGCGTTGTTCCGGACAGGGGTAGAAACACCATATATTTT
TRBV28	NA	TRBJ2-7	13	many	CASRLPGLYEQYF	TGTGCCAGCAGGCTCCCGGGACTCTACGAGCAGTACTTC
TRBV7-2	NA	TRBJ2-2	13	many	CASRTGNTGELFF	TGTGCCAGCAGGACAGGGAACACCGGGGAGCTGTTTTTT
TRBV6-2/TRBV6-3	NA	TRBJ2-1	17	many	CASQRWGGPTAWNEQFF	TGTGCCAGCCAAAGGTGGGGCGGGCCTACGGCGTGGAATGAGCAGTTCTTC
TRBV7-6	NA	TRBJ2-3	12	many	CASSFSADTQYF	TGTGCCAGCAGCTTCAGTGCAGATACGCAGTATTTT
TRBV5-1	NA	TRBJ1-2	15	NA	CASSLAPGQEYGYTF	TGCGCCAGCAGCTTGGCCCCGGGACAAGAGTATGGCTACACCTTC
TRBV11-2	NA	TRBJ1-2	13	many	CASSLAHNYGYTF	TGTGCCAGCAGCTTAGCCCACAACTATGGCTACACCTTC
TRBV2	NA	TRBJ2-1	12	few	CASRGVDNEQFF	TGTGCCAGCAGAGGGGTGGACAATGAGCAGTTCTTC
TRBV10-2	NA	TRBJ1-2	16	once	CASTGGGTMGSDGYTF	TGCGCCTCAACCGGGGGGGGGACGATGGGTAGCGATGGCTACACCTTC
TRBV7-6	NA	TRBJ2-7	15	many	CASSPARVRGYEQYF	TGTGCCAGCAGCCCTGCCAGGGTCCGTGGGTACGAGCAGTACTTC
TRBV2	NA	TRBJ2-6	15	NA	CASSPPGPRANVLTF	TGTGCCAGCAGCCCCCCTGGGCCTCGGGCCAACGTCCTGACTTTC
TRBV10-2	NA	TRBJ2-3	15	many	CASSGRGRGTDTQYF	TGCGCCAGCAGCGGGCGGGGGCGAGGCACAGATACGCAGTATTTT
TRBV6-5	TRBD1	TRBJ2-6	18	many	CASSYLGTGTPGANVLTF	TGTGCCAGCAGTTACCTAGGGACAGGGACCCCTGGGGCCAACGTCCTGACTTTC
TRBV2	TRBD1	TRBJ2-3	13	NA	CASTNRGPDTQYF	TGTGCCAGCACAAACAGGGGCCCAGATACGCAGTATTTT
TRBV12-3/TRBV12-4	NA	TRBJ2-1	15	few	CASSLVSGGLNEQFF	TGTGCCAGCAGTTTGGTGTCAGGGGGGTTGAATGAGCAGTTCTTC
TRBV4-1	NA	TRBJ1-2	14	NA	CASSQVGQLRGYTF	TGCGCCAGCAGCCAAGTCGGACAGCTGAGAGGCTACACCTTC
TRBV4-1	NA	TRBJ1-5	15	many	CASSQNRGQNQPQHF	TGCGCCAGCAGCCAAAATCGGGGGCAAAATCAGCCCCAGCATTTT
TRBV7-9	NA	TRBJ1-1	17	NA	CASSPPLGQTLNTEAFF	TGTGCCAGCAGCCCCCCCCTCGGGCAGACCTTAAACACTGAAGCTTTCTTT
TRBV15	NA	TRBJ2-2	15	few	CATRAGRRETGELFF	TGTGCCACCAGAGCAGGAAGAAGGGAAACCGGGGAGCTGTTTTTT
TRBV4-1	NA	TRBJ2-2	13	few	CASSQAEPGELFF	TGCGCCAGCAGCCAAGCCGAACCCGGGGAGCTGTTTTTT
TRBV7-2	TRBD1	TRBJ2-3	13	few	CASSNRGADTQYF	TGTGCCAGCAGCAACAGGGGCGCAGATACGCAGTATTTT
TRBV7-8	NA	TRBJ1-3	16	NA	CASSPPRFHPGNTIYF	TGTGCCAGCAGCCCACCCAGGTTCCACCCTGGAAACACCATATATTTT
TRBV7-2	NA	TRBJ2-1	13	many	CASSSRANGEQFF	TGTGCCAGCAGCTCGAGGGCCAACGGTGAGCAGTTCTTC
TRBV5-5	NA	TRBJ2-5	13	many	CASSPGSQETQYF	TGTGCCAGCAGCCCTGGTTCTCAAGAGACCCAGTACTTC
TRBV7-2	NA	TRBJ2-1	17	many	CASSLAWGASSYNEQFF	TGTGCCAGCAGCCTAGCATGGGGGGCATCCTCCTACAATGAGCAGTTCTTC
TRBV5-1	NA	TRBJ1-4	14	NA	CASSLTWVAEKLFF	TGCGCCAGCAGCTTGACGTGGGTAGCTGAAAAACTGTTTTTT
TRBV27	NA	TRBJ2-7	15	NA	CASSPSDYPVREQYF	TGTGCCAGCAGTCCGAGCGACTACCCGGTGCGGGAGCAGTACTTC
TRBV6-5	NA	TRBJ2-3	14	many	CASSYRVNTDTQYF	TGTGCCAGCAGTTACCGGGTAAACACAGATACGCAGTATTTT
TRBV6-1	TRBD1	TRBJ2-1	17	few	CASTPRRRQGVYNEQFF	TGTGCCAGCACCCCTCGCCGCAGACAGGGGGTATATAATGAGCAGTTCTTC
TRBV5-6	TRBD1	TRBJ2-2	17	NA	CASSLQDRGRDTGELFF	TGTGCCAGCAGCTTACAAGACAGGGGAAGAGACACCGGGGAGCTGTTTTTT
TRBV6-5	TRBD1	TRBJ1-1	14	NA	CASRKGTVNTEAFF	TGTGCCAGCAGGAAGGGGACAGTGAACACTGAAGCTTTCTTT
TRBV5-4	TRBD1	TRBJ2-6	19	many	CASSDRDRALRSGANVLTF	TGTGCCAGCAGCGACCGGGACAGGGCTCTTCGCTCTGGGGCCAACGTCCTGACTTTC
TRBV6-5	TRBD2	TRBJ2-5	13	NA	CASRTGGQETQYF	TGTGCCAGCAGGACGGGGGGGCAAGAGACCCAGTACTTC
TRBV30	NA	TRBJ2-5	11	NA	CAWSGLETQYF	TGTGCCTGGAGTGGCTTAGAGACCCAGTACTTC
TRBV6-1	NA	TRBJ2-1	11	NA	CASRGGTEQFF	TGTGCCTCCAGGGGCGGGACCGAGCAGTTCTTC
TRBV6-1	NA	TRBJ1-2	14	many	CASSERIRDYGYTF	TGTGCCAGCAGTGAGCGGATCCGAGATTATGGCTACACCTTC
TRBV7-9	TRBD1	TRBJ1-1	14	many	CASSFQGGATEAFF	TGTGCCAGCAGCTTTCAGGGGGGGGCTACTGAAGCTTTCTTT
TRBV20-1	NA	TRBJ1-1	19	NA	CSAARERSQVRIRDSEAFF	TGCAGTGCTGCCCGGGAAAGGTCGCAGGTCCGGATCAGAGACTCTGAAGCTTTCTTT